This T cell receptor beta chain was retrieved from a study of T cells in narcolepsy. Study in general: Patients with NT1 or NT2 and healthy control donors were enrolled.

Findings and caveats of the study: Autoreactive clone sequences were missing from some blood memory CD4+ repertoires. Healthy controls reportedly lacked the autoreactive clonotypes serially found in patients' blood. Autoreactive HCRT-specific and TRIB2-specific clonotypes were marked in same-patient CSF-versus-blood CD4+ comparisons.

Generated by immunoSEQ multiplex PCR, the TCRdb table keeps only in-frame clones and is missing some. The sample comprises around 30,000 clones, less than 85% of which are singletons, and 5% to 8.5% rests with the top ten. The CDR3 is 12 amino acids. V lost 3 bases and J 5 bases, leaving 9 bases between the germline ends. Germline assignment: CDR1 SGHNT and CDR2 YYREEE (reference sequence). This clone was recorded only once. The antigen remains undetermined. Sequencing was done on a sample of memory (CD45RA-) CD4+ T cells from blood. This receptor was taken from a human donor in good health. The rearrangement uses TRBV5-4 and TRBJ2-7; a weak D match, TRBD1 (6 bases). The CDR3 region is CASSYHRDEQYF. CDR3 nucleotides: TGTGCCAGCAGCTACCACAGGGACGAGCAGTACTTC.